This T cell receptor (beta chain) is drawn from a study of blood T cell repertoires in COVID-19. Across the whole study: The analysed material was cDNA or gDNA that came from T cells, B-cell-depleted T cells, or PBMCs.

The authors' processing: Estimated nucleated cell counts came from reference gene primer amplification. The repertoire was sequenced with immunoSEQ multiplex PCR; TCRdb's copy has only in-frame clones and lacks some. The V and J calls and the clone size are those of that table, but D and trimming were determined from the DNA. Of about 160,000 clones listed, approximately 92% were seen once; the top ten hold 3.5% to 5%. Deletions cut 10 bases from V and 3 bases from J, with 13 bases between. This CDR3 has 13 residues. From germline, CDR1 is MNHEY and CDR2 SVGAGI. Sequencing input: peripheral blood. This TCR was recovered from a woman in her forties or fifties with acute or convalescent COVID-19. This chain links TRBV6-5 with TRBJ2-1, with D unresolved. CDR3 DNA sequence: TGTGCCACCGCCCCAGTTGGCTACAATGAGCAGTTCTTC. Protein: CATAPVGYNEQFF.